A single sample gave rise to the 10 T cell receptor beta chains below, sequenced in a study of OX40 agonist ivuxolimab in advanced cancers. The protocol was immunoSEQ multiplex PCR, while the TCRdb copy is restricted to in-frame clones and leaves out a portion. The sample shows approximately 77,000 clones, roughly 90% of them seen only once. The sequencing used CD4+ or CD8+ T cells sorted from blood, collected in a trial of the OX40 agonist ivuxolimab. These receptors originate from an adult with an advanced solid tumor such as melanoma, head and neck, liver or kidney cancer.

This sequence joins TRBV29-1 and TRBJ2-7; 7 bases match TRBD2. J was trimmed by 3 bases and V by 4 bases; bases with no gene match: 3. Germline V CDR1 and CDR2: SQVTM, ANQGSEA. The CDR3 covers 12 residues. CDR3 DNA sequence: TGCAGCGTTGGTCTAGCGGACTACGAGCAGTACTTC. It translates to CSVGLADYEQYF.

As to this clone: The junction and the germline gene differ at one end; a read error may be behind it. The chain carries TRBV7-7 and TRBJ2-5, with D perhaps matching TRBD2 (6 bases). CDR3 size: 15 residues. The germline V gene has CDR1 SSHAT and CDR2 FNYEAQ (reference sequence). The CDR3 sequence: CASSLGPTSPTTQYF. CDR3 DNA sequence: TGTGCTAGCAGCTTAGGACCTACTAGCCCAACCACCCAGTACTTC.

The J gene is TRBJ2-7, the V gene TRBV19, with TRBD1 identical over 10 bases. The junction had 8 bases not matched to a gene; V was cut back by 1 base and J by 2 bases. This CDR3 has 17 residues. Germline-derived CDR1 and CDR2 are LNHDA and SQIVND (reference sequence). The CDR3 region has the DNA TGTGCCAGTAGTATAGCCCTAGGACAGGGGGTGGCCTACGAGCAGTACTTC. It translates to CASSIALGQGVAYEQYF.

The V and J genes are TRBV7-9 and TRBJ2-1, with D possibly matching TRBD2 (5 bases). The CDR3 has 15 amino acids. The germline V gene encodes CDR1 SEHNR and CDR2 FQNEAQ (reference sequence). V was shortened by 3 bases and J by 5 bases, with 14 bases between the two germline ends. CDR3 in amino acids: CASSLGTSPNNEQFF. The CDR3 DNA reads TGTGCCAGCAGCTTGGGTACTAGTCCTAACAATGAGCAGTTCTTC.

The chain carries TRBV21-1 and TRBJ1-1. TRBV21-1 is a pseudogene locus. The CDR3 loop spans 16 amino acids. CDR3 protein: CASSTIEEGRNTEAFF. The CDR3 DNA sequence: TGTGCCAGCAGCACCATCGAGGAGGGGAGGAACACTGAAGCTTTCTTT.

The rearrangement joins TRBV10-3 to TRBJ2-2, with 8 bases identical to TRBD1. The J segment lost 6 bases and the V segment lost 4 bases, leaving 4 bases of the junction unmatched. The germline CDR1 and CDR2 sequences are ENHRY and SYGVKD. This CDR3 has 14 residues. CDR3 in DNA: TGTGCCATCAGTGCACAGGGGGTCCCCGGGGAGCTGTTTTTT. Translated: CAISAQGVPGELFF.

The chain combines TRBV6-5 with TRBJ1-1; D is unresolved. The CDR3 has 13 residues. The germline gives CDR1 MNHEY, CDR2 SVGAGI. V lost 3 bases and J lost 3, with 8 bases in between. In DNA form, the CDR3 reads TGTGCCAGCAGTTATACTAGGGACACTGAAGCTTTCTTT. Amino acid sequence: CASSYTRDTEAFF.

This clone was counted a single time. This chain connects TRBV11-3 to TRBJ1-2; 9 bases fit TRBD1. The germline V gene has CDR1 SGHNT and CDR2 YENEEA. This CDR3 has 15 residues. Trimming took 6 bases from V and 6 from J; bases not matched to a gene: 11. The CDR3 sequence is CASRFTGGAKDGYTF. As DNA, the CDR3 is TGTGCCAGCAGATTTACAGGGGGCGCAAAGGATGGCTACACCTTC.

The chain combines TRBV21-1 with TRBJ2-5; the table calls TRBD1, which could not be checked here. TRBV21-1 represents a pseudogene. CDR3 length: 16 residues. This chain's CDR3 is CASTRRGTGGKKTQYF. CDR3 sequence (DNA): TGTGCCAGCACGCGGCGGGGTACAGGGGGCAAGAAGACCCAGTACTTC.

V is TRBV28 and J is TRBJ2-1, with a weak D call TRBD2 (5 bases). V was clipped by 4 bases and J by 0 bases, with 10 bases between them. The CDR3 length is 15 residues. Germline CDR1 and CDR2: MDHEN and SYDVKM. CDR3 loop: CASSYGGYSYNEQFF. For the CDR3, the DNA is TGTGCCAGCAGTTACGGCGGGTACTCCTACAATGAGCAGTTCTTC.